Listed here are 21 T cell receptor beta chains from one sample, sequenced in a study of T cell responses to AZD1222 COVID-19 vaccine. Data came from immunoSEQ multiplex PCR; TCRdb stores just in-frame clones and leaves some out. Found here are around 80,000 clones, 80% to 90% of them singletons; the top ten hold 10%. This sample comprised peripheral blood, obtained 28 days after the second AZD1222 dose. These TCRs come from an adult who received the AZD1222 COVID-19 vaccine.

The genes are TRBV14 and TRBJ2-1, with no clear D. The CDR3 has 15 residues. Looked up from germline, CDR1 is SGHDN and CDR2 is FVKESK. Trimming took off 0 bases at V and 1 base at J, with 7 bases between the two ends. DNA for the CDR3: TGTGCCAGCAGCCAAGATTTCCAGTCCTACAATGAGCAGTTCTTC. The encoded protein is CASSQDFQSYNEQFF.

The chain has TRBV28 and TRBJ1-6; no reliable D call. Germline V gives CDR1 MDHEN, CDR2 SYDVKM. CDR3 length: 15 amino acids. Trimming cost V 10 bases and J 0 bases, with 13 bases left between them. CDR3 sequence (DNA): TGTGCCATCATGGAGAGGAGCTCCTATAATTCACCCCTCCACTTT. This encodes CAIMERSSYNSPLHF.

The chain employs TRBV3-1 (or the pseudogene TRBV3-2) and TRBJ1-5; a possible D gene is TRBD1 (5 bases). CDR1 is LGHDT and CDR2 is YNNKEL in the germline V gene (reference sequence). Trimming cost V 0 bases and J 7 bases, with 13 bases left between them. CDR3 length: 15 residues. The CDR3 nucleotides read TGTGCCAGCAGCCAAGATCCGGCAGGGAGGCAGCCCCAGCATTTT. Amino acid sequence: CASSQDPAGRQPQHF.

This chain connects TRBV28 to TRBJ1-6; 10 nucleotides agree with TRBD1. CDR3 length: 19 residues. The V and J ends lost 2 bases and 8 bases, in that order; junction bases with no gene match: 15. Germline loops: CDR1 MDHEN, CDR2 SYDVKM. As DNA, the CDR3 is TGTGCCAGCAGTTTACGGTTTGGACAGGGGGGAAAAATGGATTCACCCCTCCACTTT. Translation gives CASSLRFGQGGKMDSPLHF.

In DNA form, the CDR3 reads TGTGCCTGGTCCCTCCAAAACATTCAGTACTTC. This encodes CAWSLQNIQYF. The chain uses TRBV30 and TRBJ2-4; D is uncertain. Trimming took off 5 bases at V and 5 bases at J, with 7 bases between the two ends. Germline CDR1 and CDR2: GTSNPN and SVGIG (reference sequence). The CDR3 covers 11 residues.

CDR3 sequence (DNA): TGTGCCAGCAGCTTAGCAGGAGCAGTTCAGGGAAGGTCCTATAATTCACCCCTCCACTTT. It specifies CASSLAGAVQGRSYNSPLHF. The chain employs TRBV7-6 and TRBJ1-6; the D gene is possibly TRBD1 (5 bases). With 0 bases removed from V and 1 base from J, the gap between germline ends came to 19 bases. Germline CDR1 SGHVS, CDR2 FNYEAQ. The CDR3 is 20 residues long.

The J gene is TRBJ2-1, the V gene TRBV24-1, with no clear D. Germline V gives CDR1 KGHDR, CDR2 SFDVKD. The V end was cut by 5 bases, the J end by 0 bases, with 4 bases between. This CDR3 region has 13 residues. For the CDR3, the DNA is TGTGCCACCAGTGGGGGCTCCTACAATGAGCAGTTCTTC. Translating it yields CATSGGSYNEQFF.

In its sample, this clone was seen a few times. The sample contains more than one DNA sequence encoding this CDR3. This rearrangement joins TRBV5-1 to TRBJ2-3; 7 bases map to TRBD2. Germline V gives CDR1 SGHRS, CDR2 YFSETQ. The CDR3 is 17 residues long. V gave up 0 bases and J gave up 6 bases; unmatched junction bases: 13. Here the CDR3 DNA reads TGCGCCAGCAGCTTGGAAGCGACTAGCTCGTCTGGGGATACGCAGTATTTT. Protein: CASSLEATSSSGDTQYF.

The rearrangement links TRBV5-1 to TRBJ2-7, with no clear D. Between the trimmed V and J ends, which lost 2 bases and 3 bases, there was a span of 18 bases. Germline V gene lookup returns CDR1 SGHRS and CDR2 YFSETQ. This CDR3 region has 16 residues. The CDR3 coding sequence is TGCGCCAGCAGCTTCTTACAAAAGAACCCCTTCTACGAGCAGTACTTC. Translation gives CASSFLQKNPFYEQYF.

V and J are TRBV6-5 and TRBJ1-1; TRBD1 agrees at 9 bases. The CDR3 consists of 14 residues. Germline CDR1 MNHEY, CDR2 SVGAGI. J lost 5 bases, V lost 4 bases, and 5 bases had no gene match. The CDR3 here is CASSFTGGTTEAFF. CDR3 DNA sequence: TGTGCCAGCAGTTTCACAGGGGGCACTACTGAAGCTTTCTTT.

The chain carries TRBV4-1 and TRBJ1-2; TRBD1 is a possible D gene (5 bases). Germline CDR1 reads MGHRA; CDR2 reads YSYEKL. The CDR3 covers 15 residues. The ends were cut back, 0 bases at V and 4 bases at J, with 12 bases in the middle. The CDR3 bases are TGCGCCAGCAGCCAAGACCCGACAGCGAGCTATGGCTACACCTTC. Its translation is CASSQDPTASYGYTF.

The chain couples TRBV5-4 to TRBJ2-2, with TRBD2 as a possible D gene (5 bases). This CDR3 has 16 amino acids. In germline, CDR1 is SGHNT, CDR2 YYREEE (reference sequence). V was shortened by 4 bases and J by 4 bases, with 17 bases between the two germline ends. The CDR3 here is CASSDARVGSTGELFF. The CDR3 coding sequence is TGTGCCAGCAGCGATGCGAGGGTGGGGTCCACCGGGGAGCTGTTTTTT. Full variable domain (rest looked up from reference TRBV5-4 and TRBJ2-2): ETGVTQSPTHLIKTRGQQVTLRCSSQSGHNTVSWYQQALGQGPQFIFQYYREEENGRGNFPPRFSGLQFPNYSSELNVNALELDDSALYLCASSDARVGSTGELFFGEGSRLTVL.

The chain joins TRBV6-5 to TRBJ1-6; possibly TRBD1 for D (6 bases). This CDR3 is 15 amino acids long. Germline lookup yields CDR1 MNHEY and CDR2 SVGAGI. V lost 6 bases and J 8 bases, leaving 17 bases between the germline ends. The CDR3 bases are TGTGCCAGCAGCCGAGGACAGAACCGGGATTCACCCCTCCACTTT. It encodes CASSRGQNRDSPLHF.

CDR3 amino acids: CASSSGTGVNQPQHF. In DNA form, the CDR3 reads TGTGCCAGCAGTTCCGGGACAGGGGTCAATCAGCCCCAGCATTTT. The chain combines TRBV2 with TRBJ1-5; 10 positions agree with TRBD1. With V trimmed by 5 bases and J by 3 bases, 4 bases remained unmatched. CDR3 size: 15 residues. Looked up from germline, CDR1 is SNHLY and CDR2 is FYNNEI.

The chain couples TRBV27 to TRBJ2-1; D gene uncertain. This CDR3 has 13 amino acids. Germline-derived CDR1 and CDR2 are MNHEY and SMNVEV (reference sequence). V gave up 5 bases and J gave up 3 bases, with 8 bases separating them. The CDR3 DNA is TGTGCCAGCAGTGCCGACAACTACAATGAGCAGTTCTTC. It yields the protein CASSADNYNEQFF.

This chain links TRBV15 with TRBJ1-3; D ambiguous. The V end was cut by 0 bases, the J end by 8 bases, with 5 bases between. There are 12 residues in the CDR3. The germline gives CDR1 LNHNV, CDR2 YYDKDF (reference sequence). The CDR3 reads CATSRERDTIYF. In nucleotides, the CDR3 is TGTGCCACCAGCAGAGAGAGGGACACCATATATTTT.

The chain uses TRBV3-1 (or the pseudogene TRBV3-2) and TRBJ1-2, with 8 nucleotides matching TRBD1. Unmatched junction bases numbered 3, after V lost 1 base and J lost 2 bases. Germline V gene sequence: CDR1 LGHDT, CDR2 YNNKEL (reference sequence). There are 15 residues in the CDR3. CDR3 sequence reads: CASSQGRGLNYGYTF. In DNA, the CDR3 is TGTGCCAGCAGCCAAGGCAGGGGGCTAAACTATGGCTACACCTTC.

The chain has TRBV7-9 and TRBJ1-1; D is undetermined. Per germline, CDR1 SEHNR and CDR2 FQNEAQ (reference sequence). V lost 1 base and J lost 6, with 6 bases in between. The CDR3 runs to 12 residues. The CDR3 nucleotides are TGTGCCAGCAGCTTAGTTAGCTCTGAAGCTTTCTTT. This codes for CASSLVSSEAFF.

The chain combines TRBV7-2 with TRBJ2-7, with D possibly called TRBD1 or TRBD2 (5 bases each). With 6 bases removed from V and 0 bases from J, the gap between germline ends came to 15 bases. The germline CDR1 and CDR2 sequences are SGHTA and FQGNSA. This CDR3 contains 15 residues. CDR3 sequence (DNA): TGTGCCAGCAGTCACAGCTGGGACGGCTCCTACGAGCAGTACTTC. It specifies CASSHSWDGSYEQYF.

The gene calls are TRBV2 and TRBJ1-1; a weak D match, TRBD1 (5 bases). The CDR3 spans 17 residues. Germline assignment: CDR1 SNHLY and CDR2 FYNNEI. V shed 0 bases and J shed 0 bases, with 14 bases lying between them. Here the CDR3 DNA reads TGTGCCAGCAGTGAAGCGCTCACCAACAGGATGAACACTGAAGCTTTCTTT. Translating it yields CASSEALTNRMNTEAFF.

This sequence joins TRBV27 and TRBJ2-3, with 7 bases fitting TRBD1. The CDR3 is 13 amino acids. After removal of 5 bases from V and 12 bases from J, the junction contained 11 bases not matched to a gene. Germline loops: CDR1 MNHEY, CDR2 SMNVEV (reference sequence). The CDR3 spells CASSLDRTATQYF. As DNA, the CDR3 is TGTGCCAGCAGTCTGGACAGGACTGCTACTCAGTATTTT.